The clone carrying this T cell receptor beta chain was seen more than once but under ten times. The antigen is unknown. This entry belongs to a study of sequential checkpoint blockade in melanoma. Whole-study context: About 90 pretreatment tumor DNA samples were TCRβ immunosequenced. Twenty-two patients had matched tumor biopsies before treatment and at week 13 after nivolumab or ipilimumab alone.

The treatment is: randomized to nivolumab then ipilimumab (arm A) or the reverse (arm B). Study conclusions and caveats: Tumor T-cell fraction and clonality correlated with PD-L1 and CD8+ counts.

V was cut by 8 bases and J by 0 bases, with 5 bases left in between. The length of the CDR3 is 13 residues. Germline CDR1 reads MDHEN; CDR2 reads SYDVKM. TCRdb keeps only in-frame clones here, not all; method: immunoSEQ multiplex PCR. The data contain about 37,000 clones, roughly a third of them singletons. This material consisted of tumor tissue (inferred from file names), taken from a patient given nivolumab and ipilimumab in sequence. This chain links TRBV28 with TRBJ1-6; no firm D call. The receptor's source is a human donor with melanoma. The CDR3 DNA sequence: TGTGCCAGCTGGGGCTCCTATAATTCACCCCTCCACTTT. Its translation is CASWGSYNSPLHF.